This TCR beta chain comes out of a study of blood T cell repertoires in COVID-19. Profiled with immunoSEQ multiplex PCR; TCRdb holds only in-frame clones, not every one. Among under 60,000 clones listed, 80% to 90% were seen once. The specimen was peripheral blood. This sequence originates from a man aged 55 to 70 with acute or convalescent COVID-19.

CDR3: CASSFAGGGNTIYF. CDR3 coding DNA: TGCGCCAGCAGCTTCGCAGGAGGTGGAAACACCATATATTTT. The rearrangement joins TRBV5-1 to TRBJ1-3; D ambiguous. CDR3 size: 14 residues. V lost 2 bases to trimming and J lost 3 bases, with 9 bases between them. Per the germline V gene, CDR1 is SGHRS and CDR2 is YFSETQ.